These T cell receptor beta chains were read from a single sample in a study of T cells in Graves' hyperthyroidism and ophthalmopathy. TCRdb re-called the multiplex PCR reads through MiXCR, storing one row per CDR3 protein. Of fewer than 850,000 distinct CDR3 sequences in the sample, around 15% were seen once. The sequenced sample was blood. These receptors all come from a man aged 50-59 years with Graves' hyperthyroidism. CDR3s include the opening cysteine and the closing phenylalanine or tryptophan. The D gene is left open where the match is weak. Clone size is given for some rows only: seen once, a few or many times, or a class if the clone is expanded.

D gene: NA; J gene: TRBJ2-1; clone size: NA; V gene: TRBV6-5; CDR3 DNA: TGTGCCAGCAGTTCGTCTCAGCCCAATGAGCAGTTCTTC; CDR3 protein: CASSSSQPNEQFF
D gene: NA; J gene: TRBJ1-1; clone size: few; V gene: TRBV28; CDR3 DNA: TGTGCCAGCAGTTTCCACGGGGAGGACACTGAAGCTTTCTTT; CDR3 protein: CASSFHGEDTEAFF
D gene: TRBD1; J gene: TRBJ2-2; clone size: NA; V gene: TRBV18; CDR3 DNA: TGTGCCAGCTCAGGGGACAGGAACACCGGGGAGCTGTTTTTT; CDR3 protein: CASSGDRNTGELFF
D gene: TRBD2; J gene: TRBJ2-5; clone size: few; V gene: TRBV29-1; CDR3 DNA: TGCAGCGTTGGGGCTAGCGGGAGGCGTGAGACCCAGTACTTC; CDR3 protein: CSVGASGRRETQYF
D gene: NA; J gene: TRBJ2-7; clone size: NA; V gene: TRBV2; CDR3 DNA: TGTGCCAGCCGTAAGAGTTATATGACAGTTGGCAACGAGCAGTACTTC; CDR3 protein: CASRKSYMTVGNEQYF
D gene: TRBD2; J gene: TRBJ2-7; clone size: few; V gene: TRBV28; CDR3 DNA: TGTGCCAGCAGGCTTCCGGGACTAGCGGGAGACCCCGAGCAGTACTTC; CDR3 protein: CASRLPGLAGDPEQYF
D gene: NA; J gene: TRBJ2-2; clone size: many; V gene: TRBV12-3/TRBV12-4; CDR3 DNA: TGTGCCAGCAGTTTAGGGACAGCGAGTGAGCTGTTTTTT; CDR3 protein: CASSLGTASELFF
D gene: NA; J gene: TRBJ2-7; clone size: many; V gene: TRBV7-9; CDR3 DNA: TGTGCCAGCAGCCCGAAGGTAAGGGCGAGCAACGAGCAGTACTTC; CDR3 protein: CASSPKVRASNEQYF
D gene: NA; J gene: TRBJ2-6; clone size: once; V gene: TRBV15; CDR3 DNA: TGTGCCACCAGCAGAGATAAGGGACGAGCTGGGGTCTACGTCCTGACTTTC; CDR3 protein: CATSRDKGRAGVYVLTF
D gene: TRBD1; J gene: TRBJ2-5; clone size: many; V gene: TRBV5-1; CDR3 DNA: TGCGCCAGCAGCTCGACAGGGGTAGAAGAGACCCAGTACTTC; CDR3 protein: CASSSTGVEETQYF
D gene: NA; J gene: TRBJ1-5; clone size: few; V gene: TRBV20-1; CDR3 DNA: TGCAGTGCTAGAGATAGGGGAAGAAGCAATCAGCCCCAGCATTTT; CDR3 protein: CSARDRGRSNQPQHF
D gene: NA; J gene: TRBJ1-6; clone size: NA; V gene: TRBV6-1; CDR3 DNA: TGTGCCAGCAGTGAAGCGGAAACCTCCGCAAGATCACCCCTCCACTTT; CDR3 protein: CASSEAETSARSPLHF